This T cell receptor beta chain comes out of a study of blood T cell repertoires in COVID-19. TCRdb keeps only in-frame clones here, not all; method: immunoSEQ multiplex PCR. Here the sample spans roughly 200,000 clones, about 89% being singletons. The receptor comes from a middle-aged man with acute or convalescent COVID-19. The specimen was peripheral blood.

CDR3 loop: CASSFRLTTDTQYF. As DNA, the CDR3 is TGTGCCAGCAGCTTTAGACTTACTACAGATACGCAGTATTTT. V gene TRBV7-8 combines with J gene TRBJ2-3; D remains ambiguous. Trimming cost V 3 bases and J 3 bases, with 10 bases left between them. There are 14 residues in the CDR3. The germline V gene has CDR1 SGHVS and CDR2 FQNEAQ. The full variable domain, rest sourced from reference TRBV7-8 and TRBJ2-3, is GAGVSQSPRYKVAKRGQDVALRCDPISGHVSLFWYQQALGQGPEFLTYFQNEAQLDKSGLPSDRFFAERPEGSVSTLKIQRTQQEDSAVYLCASSFRLTTDTQYFGPGTRLTVL.